This TCR beta chain was identified during a study of regulatory dendritic cells for organ transplantation. Study in general: Day 6 dendritic cell cultures were stimulated with LPS.

The method was immunoSEQ multiplex PCR; TCRdb's version includes in-frame clones alone and lacks a portion of them. Found here are 9,500 to 11,000 clones, roughly 70% of them singletons; the top ten hold about 2.6%. Sorted T cells were CFSE-labeled and cultured 5 days with allogeneic regulatory or mature dendritic cells at 1:10. FACS sorted CD4+ or CD8+ T cells into CD45RA+ naive and CD45RO+ memory. In regard to this clone: Its antigen is undetermined.

V was shortened by 3 bases and J by 4 bases, with 9 bases between the two germline ends. CDR1 and CDR2 from the germline V gene are SGHRS and YFSETQ. The CDR3 is 13 residues long. This receptor was taken from a human donor in good health. Sequencing was done on a sample of memory CD4+ T cells from blood cultured with regulatory dendritic cells. Subset specified: CD45RO+ memory T cells. This chain connects TRBV5-1 to TRBJ2-3, with a weak D call TRBD1 (6 bases). DNA of the CDR3: TGCGCCAGCAGCTCAAAGGGGGCAGATACGCAGTATTTT. As protein: CASSSKGADTQYF. The full variable domain, in which reference TRBV5-1 and TRBJ2-3 provide the parts outside the CDR3, is KAGVTQTPRYLIKTRGQQVTLSCSPISGHRSVSWYQQTPGQGLQFLFEYFSETQRNKGNFPGRFSGRQFSNSRSEMNVSTLELGDSALYLCASSSKGADTQYFGPGTRLTVL.